The 9 T cell receptor beta chains below come from one sample, sequenced in a study of cytomegalovirus exposure and HLA in healthy donors. The study ran its PCR with 60 Vbeta and 13 Jbeta primers. Here immunoSEQ multiplex PCR was the method, and the copy in TCRdb shows in-frame clones only, minus some. The sample gives approximately 190,000 clones, 81% of which show up once; around 4% is in the top ten. The sample was PBMCs. These receptors all stem from a man aged 45-65 years in good health and CMV-seronegative.

This clone occurred once. V is TRBV20-1 and J is TRBJ2-5, with D possibly matching TRBD2 (5 bases). V was trimmed by 1 base and J by 5 bases, leaving 5 bases between them. This CDR3 is 11 amino acids long. The germline gives CDR1 DFQATT, CDR2 SNEGSKA (reference sequence). CDR3 sequence (DNA): TGCAGTGCTAGAGCGGGGGAGACCCAGTACTTC. It yields the protein CSARAGETQYF.

This chain joins TRBV7-6 and TRBJ2-2, with a weak D call TRBD2 (7 bases). Trimming cost V 3 bases and J 6 bases, with 14 bases left between them. The CDR3 sequence is 15 residues long. Germline loops: CDR1 SGHVS, CDR2 FNYEAQ. The CDR3: CASSFEGGPPGELFF. In DNA, the CDR3 is TGTGCCAGCAGCTTCGAGGGGGGGCCCCCCGGGGAGCTGTTTTTT.

The rearrangement links TRBV6-5 to TRBJ1-1, with D unresolved. Trimming stripped 4 bases from V and 1 base from J, with 13 bases between. The CDR3 contains 15 residues. From germline, CDR1 is MNHEY and CDR2 SVGAGI. CDR3 loop: CASSFYLSSNTEAFF. In DNA form, the CDR3 reads TGTGCCAGCAGTTTTTATCTCTCTTCGAACACTGAAGCTTTCTTT.

The chain combines TRBV7-9 with TRBJ2-7; 8 bases agree with TRBD1. With V trimmed by 3 bases and J by 3 bases, 1 base remained unmatched. Per germline, CDR1 SEHNR and CDR2 FQNEAQ (reference sequence). The CDR3 totals 13 residues. The CDR3 spells CASSFGQGYEQYF. Written as DNA, the CDR3 is TGTGCCAGCAGCTTCGGACAGGGCTACGAGCAGTACTTC.

The V call is TRBV11-1, the J call TRBJ2-1; 10 positions match TRBD1. V lost 4 bases to trimming and J lost 6 bases; unmatched junction nucleotides: 9. Germline-derived CDR1 and CDR2 are SGHAT and FQDESV (reference sequence). This CDR3 comprises 16 residues. The DNA of the CDR3 is TGTGCCAGCAGCTCTATTCAGGGACAGGGGAGCAATGAGCAGTTCTTC. This encodes CASSSIQGQGSNEQFF. The full variable domain, completed using reference TRBV11-1 and TRBJ2-1, is EAEVAQSPRYKITEKSQAVAFWCDPISGHATLYWYRQILGQGPELLVQFQDESVVDDSQLPKDRFSAERLKGVDSTLKIQPAELGDSAMYLCASSSIQGQGSNEQFFGPGTRLTVL.

With regard to this clone: A junction boundary mismatches the germline segment, possibly from a read error. The V gene is TRBV7-9, the J gene TRBJ2-7; D is possibly TRBD1 (7 bases). Germline loops: CDR1 SEHNR, CDR2 FQNEAQ (reference sequence). This CDR3 spans 16 amino acids. In DNA form, the CDR3 reads TGTTCCAGCAGCTTAGGGGGCGGGGCCCCCTCCTACGAGCAGTACTTC. This gives the protein CSSSLGGGAPSYEQYF.

The rearrangement links TRBV4-1 to TRBJ1-5; no clear D gene. Deletions cut 0 bases from V and 2 bases from J, with 14 bases between. The CDR3 spans 17 residues. Germline lookup yields CDR1 MGHRA and CDR2 YSYEKL. CDR3 coding DNA: TGCGCCAGCAGCCAAGATAATCGAGTGTTGGGCAATCAGCCCCAGCATTTT. Its translation is CASSQDNRVLGNQPQHF.

The chain links TRBV7-2 to TRBJ2-7; 7 bases align to TRBD1. V trimming: 5 bases; J trimming: 4 bases; junction bases outside the gene matches: 5. CDR3 length: 13 amino acids. In germline, CDR1 is SGHTA, CDR2 FQGNSA. The CDR3 DNA is TGTGCCAGCAGCCTCGACAGGGTGTACGAGCAGTACTTC. Protein sequence: CASSLDRVYEQYF.

This chain connects TRBV10-3 to TRBJ1-2; D unclear. The germline gives CDR1 ENHRY, CDR2 SYGVKD. The V gene lost 0 bases and the J gene lost 8 bases, with 7 bases spanning the gap. The CDR3 extends over 12 amino acids. The CDR3: CAISESKQGYTF. CDR3 sequence (DNA): TGTGCCATCAGTGAGTCGAAACAGGGCTACACCTTC.